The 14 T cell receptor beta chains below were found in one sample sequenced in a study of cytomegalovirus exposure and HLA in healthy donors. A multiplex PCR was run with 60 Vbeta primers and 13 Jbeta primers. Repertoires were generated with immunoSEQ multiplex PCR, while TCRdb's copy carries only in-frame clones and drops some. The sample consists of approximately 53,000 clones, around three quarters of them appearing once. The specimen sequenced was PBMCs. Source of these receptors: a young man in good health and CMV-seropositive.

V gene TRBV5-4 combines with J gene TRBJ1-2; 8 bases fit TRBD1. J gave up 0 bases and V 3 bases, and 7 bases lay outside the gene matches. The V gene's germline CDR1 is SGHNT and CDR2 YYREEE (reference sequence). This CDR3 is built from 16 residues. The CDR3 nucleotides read TGTGCCAGCAGCTATGGACAGGGAAGGGCTAACTATGGCTACACCTTC. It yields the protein CASSYGQGRANYGYTF.

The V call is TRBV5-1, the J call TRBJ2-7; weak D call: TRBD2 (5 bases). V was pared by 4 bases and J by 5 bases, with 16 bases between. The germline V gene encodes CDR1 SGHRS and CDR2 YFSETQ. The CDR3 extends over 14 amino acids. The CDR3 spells CASSLKPGLHEQYF. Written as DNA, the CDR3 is TGCGCCAGCAGCCTGAAGCCAGGACTCCACGAGCAGTACTTC.

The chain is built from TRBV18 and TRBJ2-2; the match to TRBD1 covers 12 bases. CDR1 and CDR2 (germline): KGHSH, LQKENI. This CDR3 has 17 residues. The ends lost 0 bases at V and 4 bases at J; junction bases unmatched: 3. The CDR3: CASSPPGQGAITGELFF. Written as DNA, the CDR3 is TGTGCCAGCTCACCACCGGGACAGGGGGCGATCACCGGGGAGCTGTTTTTT.

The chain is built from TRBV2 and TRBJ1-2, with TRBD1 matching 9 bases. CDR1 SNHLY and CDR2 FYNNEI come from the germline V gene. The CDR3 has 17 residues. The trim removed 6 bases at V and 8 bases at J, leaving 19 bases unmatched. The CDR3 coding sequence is TGTGCCAGCAGAGAGACCGGGACAGGGTTAATCTCGCGGGGCTACACCTTC. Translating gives CASRETGTGLISRGYTF.

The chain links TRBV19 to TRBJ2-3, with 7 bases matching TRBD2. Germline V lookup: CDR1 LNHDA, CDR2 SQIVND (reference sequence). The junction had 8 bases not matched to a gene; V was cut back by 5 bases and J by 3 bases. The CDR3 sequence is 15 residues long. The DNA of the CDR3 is TGTGCCAGTAGTCCCAGGGACGGGGGGACAGATACGCAGTATTTT. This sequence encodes CASSPRDGGTDTQYF. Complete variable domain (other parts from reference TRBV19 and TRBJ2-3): DGGITQSPKYLFRKEGQNVTLSCEQNLNHDAMYWYRQDPGQGLRLIYYSQIVNDFQKGDIAEGYSVSREKKESFPLTVTSAQKNPTAFYLCASSPRDGGTDTQYFGPGTRLTVL.

CDR3 in amino acids: CASSQDHGGIRQPQHF. DNA for the CDR3: TGCGCCAGCAGCCAAGATCATGGGGGGATCCGACAGCCCCAGCATTTT. The chain has TRBV4-1 and TRBJ1-5; a possible D gene is TRBD1 (5 bases). The germline V gene encodes CDR1 MGHRA and CDR2 YSYEKL. V was clipped by 0 bases and J by 7 bases, with 16 bases between them. This CDR3 spans 16 amino acids.

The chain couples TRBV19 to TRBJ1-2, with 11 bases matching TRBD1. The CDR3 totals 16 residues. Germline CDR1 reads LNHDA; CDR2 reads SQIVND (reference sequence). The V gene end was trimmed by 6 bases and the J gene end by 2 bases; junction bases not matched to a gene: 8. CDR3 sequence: CASSTPGDRGNYGYTF. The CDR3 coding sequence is TGTGCCAGTAGCACCCCGGGGGACAGGGGGAACTATGGCTACACCTTC.

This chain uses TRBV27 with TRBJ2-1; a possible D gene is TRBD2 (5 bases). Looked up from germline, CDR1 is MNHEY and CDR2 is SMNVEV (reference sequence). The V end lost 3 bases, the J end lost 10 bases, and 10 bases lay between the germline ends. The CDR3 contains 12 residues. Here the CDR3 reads CASSFGRREQFF. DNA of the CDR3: TGTGCCAGCAGTTTTGGGCGGAGGGAGCAGTTCTTC.

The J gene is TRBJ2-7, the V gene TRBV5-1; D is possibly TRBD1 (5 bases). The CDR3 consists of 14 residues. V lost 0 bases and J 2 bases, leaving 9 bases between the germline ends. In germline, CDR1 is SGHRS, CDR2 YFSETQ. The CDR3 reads CASSLAGIPYEQYF. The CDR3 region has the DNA TGCGCCAGCAGCTTGGCAGGGATACCCTACGAGCAGTACTTC. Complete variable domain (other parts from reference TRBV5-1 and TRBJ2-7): KAGVTQTPRYLIKTRGQQVTLSCSPISGHRSVSWYQQTPGQGLQFLFEYFSETQRNKGNFPGRFSGRQFSNSRSEMNVSTLELGDSALYLCASSLAGIPYEQYFGPGTRLTVT.

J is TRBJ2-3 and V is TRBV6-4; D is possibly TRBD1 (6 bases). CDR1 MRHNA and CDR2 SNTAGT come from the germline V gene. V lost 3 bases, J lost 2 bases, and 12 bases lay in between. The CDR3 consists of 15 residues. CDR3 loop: CASSEGDTHTDTQYF. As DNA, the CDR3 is TGTGCCAGCAGTGAGGGGGACACACACACAGATACGCAGTATTTT.

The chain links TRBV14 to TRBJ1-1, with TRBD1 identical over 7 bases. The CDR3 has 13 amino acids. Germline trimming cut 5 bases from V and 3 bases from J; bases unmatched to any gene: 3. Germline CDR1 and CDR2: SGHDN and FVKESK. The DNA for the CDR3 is TGTGCCAGCAGCGACAGGGTGGACACTGAAGCTTTCTTT. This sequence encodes CASSDRVDTEAFF.

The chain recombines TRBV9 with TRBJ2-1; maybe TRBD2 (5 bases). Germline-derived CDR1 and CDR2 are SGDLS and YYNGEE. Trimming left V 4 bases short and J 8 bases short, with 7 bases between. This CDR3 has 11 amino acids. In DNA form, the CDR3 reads TGTGCCAGCAGCCTCGGGGATGAGCAGTTCTTC. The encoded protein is CASSLGDEQFF.

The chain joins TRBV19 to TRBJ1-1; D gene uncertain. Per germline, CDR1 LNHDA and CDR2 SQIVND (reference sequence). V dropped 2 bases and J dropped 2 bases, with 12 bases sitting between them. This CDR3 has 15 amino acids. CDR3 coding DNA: TGTGCCAGTAGTATAAGAGATCTAGTAAACACTGAAGCTTTCTTT. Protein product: CASSIRDLVNTEAFF.

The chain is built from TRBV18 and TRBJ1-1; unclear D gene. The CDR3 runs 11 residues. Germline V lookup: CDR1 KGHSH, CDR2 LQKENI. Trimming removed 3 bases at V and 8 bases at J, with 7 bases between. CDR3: CASSPVGEAFF. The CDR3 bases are TGTGCCAGCTCACCGGTGGGCGAAGCTTTCTTT.